The 32 T cell receptor beta chains given below trace back to one sample, sequenced in a study of blood T cell repertoires in COVID-19. Data came from immunoSEQ multiplex PCR; TCRdb stores just in-frame clones and leaves some out. The sample yields some 100,000 clones, approximately 84% seen once. The sample was peripheral blood. These receptors all come from a woman aged 45-60 years with acute or convalescent COVID-19.

V and J are TRBV9 and TRBJ1-1; 7 bases map to TRBD1. The CDR3 runs 15 residues. Germline V gene lookup returns CDR1 SGDLS and CDR2 YYNGEE. V gave up 0 bases and J gave up 3 bases; unmatched junction bases: 5. CDR3 coding DNA: TGTGCCAGCAGCGTAGAACCAGGGGGTGACACTGAAGCTTTCTTT. Translated: CASSVEPGGDTEAFF. The full variable domain, its missing parts supplied by reference TRBV9 and TRBJ1-1, is DSGVTQTPKHLITATGQRVTLRCSPRSGDLSVYWYQQSLDQGLQFLIQYYNGEERAKGNILERFSAQQFPDLHSELNLSSLELGDSALYFCASSVEPGGDTEAFFGQGTRLTVV.

The chain combines TRBV7-3 with TRBJ1-1; a possible D gene is TRBD1 (5 bases). CDR1 and CDR2 (germline): SGHTA, FQGTGA. The CDR3 extends over 14 amino acids. The V end lost 3 bases, the J end lost 0 bases, and 8 bases lay between the germline ends. The DNA for the CDR3 is TGTGCCAGCAGCTTGCAGGGTGTGAACACTGAAGCTTTCTTT. Its translation is CASSLQGVNTEAFF.

The rearrangement links TRBV24-1 to TRBJ1-3, with unresolved D. The ends were cut back, 3 bases at V and 0 bases at J, with 8 bases in the middle. The germline V gene encodes CDR1 KGHDR and CDR2 SFDVKD. The CDR3 is 15 residues long. CDR3 in amino acids: CATSDPRGSGNTIYF. CDR3 coding DNA: TGTGCCACCAGTGATCCCCGGGGCTCTGGAAACACCATATATTTT.

Here the CDR3 reads CASSLGGVLNTEAFF. DNA for the CDR3: TGTGCCAGCAGTTTAGGGGGGGTGTTGAACACTGAAGCTTTCTTT. The rearrangement links TRBV28 to TRBJ1-1, with D possibly matching TRBD1 (5 bases). The CDR3 spans 15 residues. CDR1 and CDR2 (germline): MDHEN, SYDVKM. V lost 2 bases and J lost 0, with 10 bases in between.

Only one count was recorded for this clone. CDR3 DNA: TGTGCCAGCAGCCCCACCGACAGGTATAATTCACCCCTCCACTTT. Translating gives CASSPTDRYNSPLHF. V and J are TRBV9 and TRBJ1-6, with a tentative D call TRBD1 (6 bases). Germline values: CDR1 SGDLS, CDR2 YYNGEE. The CDR3 extends over 15 amino acids. Trimming cost V 4 bases and J 4 bases, with 12 bases left between them.

Regarding this clone: The junction does not match germline at one end; this may be a read error. At the DNA level, this CDR3 is encoded by other sequences in the same sample as well. The chain joins TRBV6-5 to TRBJ1-5, with a possible D match to TRBD1 (6 bases). From germline, CDR1 is MNHEY and CDR2 SVGAGI. The CDR3 is 13 amino acids. The CDR3 region has the DNA TGTGCCAGCAGGGACAGTGTTAATCAGCCCCAGCACTTT. Encoded protein: CASRDSVNQPQHF.

This chain joins TRBV11-2 and TRBJ1-2, with TRBD1 matching over 8 bases. V was clipped by 4 bases and J by 6 bases; unmatched bases: 10. This CDR3 spans 15 amino acids. CDR1 SGHAT and CDR2 FQNNGV come from the germline V gene. The CDR3 is CASSYPGQAGNGYTF. For the CDR3, the DNA is TGTGCCAGCAGCTACCCGGGACAGGCGGGTAATGGCTACACCTTC.

This clone was recorded only once. This chain joins TRBV5-1 and TRBJ1-2; weak D call: TRBD1 (5 bases). Trimming left V 0 bases short and J 4 bases short, with 10 bases between. Germline lookup yields CDR1 SGHRS and CDR2 YFSETQ. CDR3 size: 14 residues. The CDR3 sequence: CASSLDGGGYGYTF. The CDR3 coding sequence is TGCGCCAGCAGCTTGGACGGGGGAGGCTATGGCTACACCTTC.

The chain couples TRBV19 to TRBJ1-1; D is possibly TRBD1 (6 bases). V gave up 3 bases and J gave up 5 bases, with 16 bases separating them. Germline-derived CDR1 and CDR2 are LNHDA and SQIVND (reference sequence). CDR3 length equals 15 residues. In nucleotides, the CDR3 is TGTGCCAGTAGTATGAGGGGGGGCCAGAGGACTGAAGCTTTCTTT. Translation gives CASSMRGGQRTEAFF.

This sequence joins TRBV10-3 and TRBJ2-3; TRBD1 matches at 8 bases. The ends lost 4 bases at V and 1 base at J; junction bases unmatched: 10. Germline V lookup: CDR1 ENHRY, CDR2 SYGVKD. The CDR3 is 17 residues long. The CDR3 spells CAISGTGRPAGTDTQYF. CDR3 nucleotides: TGTGCCATCAGTGGGACAGGGCGGCCGGCGGGCACAGATACGCAGTATTTT.

In this sample, this clone turned up a few times. The chain uses TRBV10-2 and TRBJ1-3; D is undetermined. Germline V gives CDR1 WSHSY, CDR2 SAAADI. The CDR3 extends over 16 amino acids. V lost 0 bases and J lost 4, with 13 bases in between. In nucleotides, the CDR3 is TGCGCCAGCAGTGAGTCCTATTATTCGAGCGGAAACACCATATATTTT. Its protein is CASSESYYSSGNTIYF.

The chain joins TRBV9 to TRBJ2-7; TRBD1 aligns across 12 bases. Trimming removed 0 bases from V and 5 bases from J; junction bases left unmatched: 6. This CDR3 has 16 amino acids. Germline lookup yields CDR1 SGDLS and CDR2 YYNGEE. The CDR3 DNA sequence: TGTGCCAGCAGCGTAGATCCGGGACAGGGGGCCCACGAGCAGTACTTC. Protein sequence: CASSVDPGQGAHEQYF.

V usage is TRBV24-1 and J usage is TRBJ2-1; 9 nucleotides line up with TRBD1. CDR1 and CDR2 from the germline V gene are KGHDR and SFDVKD. The CDR3 has 13 amino acids. J gave up 6 bases and V 7 bases, and 3 bases lay outside the gene matches. DNA for the CDR3: TGTGCCACCAGCCGGACAGGGGTCAATGAGCAGTTCTTC. Translating gives CATSRTGVNEQFF.

A single count supports this clone. This rearrangement joins TRBV19 to TRBJ1-4, with 9 positions matching TRBD1. The CDR3 length is 16 residues. The germline CDR1 and CDR2 sequences are LNHDA and SQIVND (reference sequence). J gave up 7 bases and V 4 bases, and 10 bases lay outside the gene matches. CDR3 loop: CASSTGQGRIGEKLFF. DNA of the CDR3: TGTGCCAGTAGTACCGGACAGGGGAGGATCGGTGAAAAACTGTTTTTT.

This chain links TRBV5-8 with TRBJ1-3; 9 nucleotides agree with TRBD1. The V and J ends lost 0 bases and 4 bases, in that order; junction bases with no gene match: 14. The CDR3 runs 19 residues. Germline V lookup: CDR1 SGHTS, CDR2 YDEGEE. CDR3 in amino acids: CASSLVVPGQGRYGNTIYF. The CDR3 DNA is TGTGCCAGCAGCTTGGTGGTCCCGGGACAGGGTCGGTACGGAAACACCATATATTTT.

The chain employs TRBV5-1 and TRBJ1-2; no clear D gene. Per germline, CDR1 SGHRS and CDR2 YFSETQ. This CDR3 contains 16 residues. The V end was cut by 0 bases, the J end by 3 bases, with 15 bases between. As DNA, the CDR3 is TGCGCCAGCAGCTTGGGATCGAGGGCATTGGACTATGGCTACACCTTC. This codes for CASSLGSRALDYGYTF.

On this clone itself: The identical CDR3 is also encoded by other nucleotide sequences in the sample. J is TRBJ2-5 and V is TRBV7-9; D unresolved. V was trimmed by 1 base and J by 2 bases, leaving 8 bases between them. The CDR3 length is 14 residues. Germline CDR1 and CDR2: SEHNR and FQNEAQ (reference sequence). CDR3 bases: TGTGCCAGCAGCTTAGGAGGTGCGCAAGAGACCCAGTACTTC. This translates into CASSLGGAQETQYF.

The V and J genes are TRBV6-2 or TRBV6-3 and TRBJ1-1; D may be TRBD1 (5 bases). The ends were cut back, 1 base at V and 7 bases at J, with 10 bases in the middle. Germline V lookup: CDR1 MNHEY, CDR2 SVGEGT. This CDR3 has 13 amino acids. The DNA for the CDR3 is TGTGCCAGCAGTTACTTGGGGCCTAGTGAAGCTTTCTTT. This gives the protein CASSYLGPSEAFF.

This rearrangement joins TRBV11-3 to TRBJ2-3, with 8 nucleotides matching TRBD1. With V trimmed by 0 bases and J by 2 bases, 4 bases remained unmatched. The CDR3 runs to 16 residues. The germline V gene has CDR1 SGHNT and CDR2 YENEEA. The CDR3 DNA reads as TGTGCCAGCAGCTTAGATTCCCAGGGGGCCACAGATACGCAGTATTTT. Protein: CASSLDSQGATDTQYF.

The CDR3 reads CAINGQSNQPQHF. CDR3 in DNA: TGTGCCATCAACGGACAGAGCAATCAGCCCCAGCATTTT. V and J are TRBV10-3 and TRBJ1-5; perhaps TRBD1 as D (6 bases). Per germline, CDR1 ENHRY and CDR2 SYGVKD. Trimming stripped 7 bases from V and 1 base from J, with 8 bases between. This CDR3 spans 13 amino acids.

The V gene is TRBV5-1, the J gene TRBJ2-2; 9 bases map to TRBD2. V lost 6 bases to trimming and J lost 7 bases; unmatched junction nucleotides: 7. This CDR3 is built from 14 residues. Germline-derived CDR1 and CDR2 are SGHRS and YFSETQ. The CDR3 loop is CASKEIAGVGELFF. CDR3 coding DNA: TGCGCCAGCAAGGAAATAGCGGGGGTCGGGGAGCTGTTTTTT. Full variable domain (missing parts from reference TRBV5-1 and TRBJ2-2): KAGVTQTPRYLIKTRGQQVTLSCSPISGHRSVSWYQQTPGQGLQFLFEYFSETQRNKGNFPGRFSGRQFSNSRSEMNVSTLELGDSALYLCASKEIAGVGELFFGEGSRLTVL.

The rearrangement links TRBV7-9 to TRBJ1-5; TRBD1 is a possible D gene (6 bases). Trimming took off 4 bases at V and 5 bases at J, with 12 bases between the two ends. Germline-derived CDR1 and CDR2 are SEHNR and FQNEAQ (reference sequence). The CDR3 runs to 14 residues. The DNA for the CDR3 is TGTGCCAGCAGCTCACGACAGGACGATCAGCCCCAGCATTTT. This gives the protein CASSSRQDDQPQHF.

A few counts support this clone. The chain combines TRBV12-5 with TRBJ1-4, with 7 positions matching TRBD1. J lost 8 bases, V lost 0 bases, and 12 bases had no gene match. The CDR3 totals 17 residues. Germline V CDR1 and CDR2: LGHNT, FRNRAP. In nucleotides, the CDR3 is TGTGCTAGTGGTTTGGTGTCCCTGACAGGGAGTACGGAAAAACTGTTTTTT. Protein sequence: CASGLVSLTGSTEKLFF.

The chain carries TRBV5-4 and TRBJ1-2; D may be TRBD1 (5 bases). V was trimmed by 1 base and J by 1 base, leaving 14 bases between them. From germline, CDR1 is SGHNT and CDR2 YYREEE (reference sequence). The CDR3 is 16 amino acids. CDR3 protein: CASSLRRGQGNYGYTF. Written as DNA, the CDR3 is TGTGCCAGCAGCTTGAGGAGGGGCCAAGGTAACTATGGCTACACCTTC.

The CDR3 coding sequence is TGTGCCTGGAGCGGGGGGCCCGATCAGCCCCAGCATTTT. Its protein product is CAWSGGPDQPQHF. This chain links TRBV30 with TRBJ1-5; TRBD1 is a possible D gene (6 bases). This CDR3 is 13 amino acids long. Germline assignment: CDR1 GTSNPN and CDR2 SVGIG (reference sequence). V shed 3 bases and J shed 5 bases, with 11 bases lying between them.

Only a few counts were recorded for this clone. The rearrangement links TRBV11-3 to TRBJ1-1, with D tentatively TRBD1 (5 bases). Germline V gene data show CDR1 as SGHNT and CDR2 as YENEEA. The CDR3 is made up of 15 amino acids. V lost 5 bases and J 3 bases, leaving 16 bases between the germline ends. In DNA form, the CDR3 reads TGTGCCAGCAGCGCGTACGGGGGAGGGGACACTGAAGCTTTCTTT. Its translation: CASSAYGGGDTEAFF.

This clone was seen a handful of times. V gene TRBV11-2 combines with J gene TRBJ2-5, with 7 bases lining up with TRBD1. CDR1 and CDR2 from the germline V gene are SGHAT and FQNNGV. Trimming cost V 2 bases and J 4 bases; bases outside gene matches: 4. This CDR3 is built from 14 residues. The DNA of the CDR3 is TGTGCCAGCAGCTTAAACCCAGGGGGAGAGACCCAGTACTTC. This gives the protein CASSLNPGGETQYF.

The chain has TRBV6-6 and TRBJ2-7, with 10 bases that match TRBD1. This CDR3 contains 14 residues. Germline V gene data show CDR1 as MNHNY and CDR2 as SVGAGI (reference sequence). Trimming at V came to 7 bases and at J to 3 bases, leaving 6 bases not matched to a gene. DNA for the CDR3: TGTGCCAGCAAAACCGGGACAGGGGTCTACGAGCAGTACTTC. It is translated as CASKTGTGVYEQYF.

The chain recombines TRBV28 with TRBJ1-4, with 8 bases identical to TRBD1. This CDR3 comprises 14 residues. V shed 6 bases and J 6 bases; nucleotides not matched to a gene: 6. The germline V gene has CDR1 MDHEN and CDR2 SYDVKM. The DNA of the CDR3 is TGTGCCAGCAGCTCAACAGGGGGTCATGAAAAACTGTTTTTT. Its translation: CASSSTGGHEKLFF.

The rearrangement uses TRBV7-9 and TRBJ2-7; 7 positions agree with TRBD2. This CDR3 is 17 amino acids long. The germline V gene has CDR1 SEHNR and CDR2 FQNEAQ (reference sequence). V trimming: 1 base; J trimming: 3 bases; junction bases outside the gene matches: 12. This chain's CDR3 is CASSLVRGTGGNYEQYF. The DNA of the CDR3 is TGTGCCAGCAGCTTAGTTCGGGGGACCGGGGGGAACTACGAGCAGTACTTC.

V usage is TRBV18 and J usage is TRBJ1-5; D call uncertain. Trimming shortened V by 1 base and J by 9 bases, and 16 bases separated the two germline ends. Germline lookup yields CDR1 KGHSH and CDR2 LQKENI. This CDR3 comprises 15 residues. CDR3 region: CASSPQPEPSSPQHF. CDR3 sequence (DNA): TGTGCCAGCTCACCACAGCCCGAACCAAGCTCGCCCCAGCATTTT.

This sequence joins TRBV6-2 or TRBV6-3 and TRBJ1-5; weak D call: TRBD1 (5 bases). Trimming took 5 bases from V and 6 from J, leaving 14 bases between them. CDR1 and CDR2 from the germline V gene are MNHEY and SVGEGT. The CDR3 has 14 residues. The CDR3 nucleotides are TGTGCCAGCAGTGACGCCCAGGGAGGTCAGCCCCAGCATTTT. Translating it yields CASSDAQGGQPQHF.